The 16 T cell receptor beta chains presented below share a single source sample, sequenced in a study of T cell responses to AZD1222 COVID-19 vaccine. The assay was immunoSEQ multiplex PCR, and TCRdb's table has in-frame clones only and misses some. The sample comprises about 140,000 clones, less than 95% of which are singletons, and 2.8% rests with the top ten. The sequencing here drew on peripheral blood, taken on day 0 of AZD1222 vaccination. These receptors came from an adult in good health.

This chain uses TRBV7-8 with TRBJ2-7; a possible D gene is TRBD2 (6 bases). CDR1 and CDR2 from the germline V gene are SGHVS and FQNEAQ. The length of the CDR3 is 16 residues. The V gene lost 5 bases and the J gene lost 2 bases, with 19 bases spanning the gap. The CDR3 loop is CASSLGGGPSAYEQYF. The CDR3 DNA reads TGTGCCAGCAGCCTCGGGGGAGGCCCCTCGGCCTACGAGCAGTACTTC.

This CDR3 reads CATSVNRGWEETQYF. CDR3 nucleotides: TGTGCCACCAGTGTTAACAGGGGCTGGGAGGAGACCCAGTACTTC. The V and J genes are TRBV24-1 and TRBJ2-5, with 7 bases matching TRBD1. The CDR3 has 15 residues. V trimming: 5 bases; J trimming: 5 bases; junction bases outside the gene matches: 10. The V gene's germline CDR1 is KGHDR and CDR2 SFDVKD.

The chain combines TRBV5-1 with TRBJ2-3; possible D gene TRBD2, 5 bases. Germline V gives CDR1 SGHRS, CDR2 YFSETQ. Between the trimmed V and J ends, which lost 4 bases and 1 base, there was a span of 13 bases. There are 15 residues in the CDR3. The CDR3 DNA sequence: TGCGCCAGCAGCGGAGGTGACTCCGGCACAGATACGCAGTATTTT. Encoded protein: CASSGGDSGTDTQYF.

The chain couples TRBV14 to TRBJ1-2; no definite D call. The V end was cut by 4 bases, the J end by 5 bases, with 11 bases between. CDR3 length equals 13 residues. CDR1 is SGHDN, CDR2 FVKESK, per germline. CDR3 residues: CASSLVGRYGYTF. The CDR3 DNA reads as TGTGCCAGCAGCCTTGTGGGGAGATATGGCTACACCTTC. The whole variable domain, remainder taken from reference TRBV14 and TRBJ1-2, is EAGVTQFPSHSVIEKGQTVTLRCDPISGHDNLYWYRRVMGKEIKFLLHFVKESKQDESGMPNNRFLAERTGGTYSTLKVQPAELEDSGVYFCASSLVGRYGYTFGSGTRLTVV.

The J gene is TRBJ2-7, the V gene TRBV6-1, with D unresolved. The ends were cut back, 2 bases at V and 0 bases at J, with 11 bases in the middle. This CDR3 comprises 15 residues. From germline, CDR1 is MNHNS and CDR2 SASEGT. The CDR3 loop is CASSERWLSSYEQYF. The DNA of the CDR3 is TGTGCCAGCAGTGAACGGTGGCTTAGCTCCTACGAGCAGTACTTC.

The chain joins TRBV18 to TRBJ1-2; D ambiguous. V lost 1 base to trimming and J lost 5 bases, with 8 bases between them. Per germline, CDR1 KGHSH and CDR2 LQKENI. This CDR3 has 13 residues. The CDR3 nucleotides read TGTGCCAGCTCACCACAGGGTTTGTATGGCTACACCTTC. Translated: CASSPQGLYGYTF.

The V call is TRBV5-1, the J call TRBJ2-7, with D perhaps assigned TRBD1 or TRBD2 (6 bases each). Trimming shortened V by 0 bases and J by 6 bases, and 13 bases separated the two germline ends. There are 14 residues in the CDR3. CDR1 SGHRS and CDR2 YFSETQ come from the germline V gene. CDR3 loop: CASSLAGDSREQYF. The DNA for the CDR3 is TGCGCCAGCAGCTTGGCAGGGGACTCCCGCGAGCAGTACTTC.

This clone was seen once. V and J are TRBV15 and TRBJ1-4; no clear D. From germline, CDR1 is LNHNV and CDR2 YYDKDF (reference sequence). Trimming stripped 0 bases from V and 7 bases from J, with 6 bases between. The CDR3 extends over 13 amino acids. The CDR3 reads CATSRDNSEKLFF. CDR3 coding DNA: TGTGCCACCAGCAGAGATAATAGTGAAAAACTGTTTTTT.

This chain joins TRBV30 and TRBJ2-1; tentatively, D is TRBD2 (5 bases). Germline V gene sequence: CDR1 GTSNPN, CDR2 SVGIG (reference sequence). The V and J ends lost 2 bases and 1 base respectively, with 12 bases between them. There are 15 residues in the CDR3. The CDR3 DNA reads TGTGCCTGGAGTTCCTTTCCGGGGTCCTACAATGAGCAGTTCTTC. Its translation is CAWSSFPGSYNEQFF.

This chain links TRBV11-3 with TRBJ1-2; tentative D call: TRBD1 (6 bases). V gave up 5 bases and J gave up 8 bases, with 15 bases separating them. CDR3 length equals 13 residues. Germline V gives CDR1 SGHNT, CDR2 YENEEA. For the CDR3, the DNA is TGTGCCAGCAGCCTCATGGGGGCCGGGGGCTACACCTTC. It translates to CASSLMGAGGYTF.

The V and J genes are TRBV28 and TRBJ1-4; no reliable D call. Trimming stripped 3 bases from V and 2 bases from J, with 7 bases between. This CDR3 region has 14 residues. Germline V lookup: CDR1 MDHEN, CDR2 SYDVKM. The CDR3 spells CASSFGGTNEKLFF. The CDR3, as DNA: TGTGCCAGCAGTTTCGGAGGGACTAATGAAAAACTGTTTTTT.

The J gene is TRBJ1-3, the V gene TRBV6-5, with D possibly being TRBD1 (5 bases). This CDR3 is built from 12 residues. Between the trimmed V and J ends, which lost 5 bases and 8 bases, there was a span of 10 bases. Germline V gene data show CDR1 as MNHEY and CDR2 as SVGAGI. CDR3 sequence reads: CASSPGAHTIYF. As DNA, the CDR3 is TGTGCCAGCAGTCCCGGGGCCCACACCATATATTTT.

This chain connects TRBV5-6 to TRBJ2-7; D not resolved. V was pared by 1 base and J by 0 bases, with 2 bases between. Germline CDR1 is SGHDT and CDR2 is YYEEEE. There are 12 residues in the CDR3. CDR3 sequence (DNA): TGTGCCAGCAGCTTGACCTCCTACGAGCAGTACTTC. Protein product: CASSLTSYEQYF.

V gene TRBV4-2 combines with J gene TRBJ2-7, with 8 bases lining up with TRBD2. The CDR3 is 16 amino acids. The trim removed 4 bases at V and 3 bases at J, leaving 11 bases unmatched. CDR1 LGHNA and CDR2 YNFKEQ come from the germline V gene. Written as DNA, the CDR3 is TGTGCCAGCAGCCCGATGAGAACTAGCGGTAACTACGAGCAGTACTTC. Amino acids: CASSPMRTSGNYEQYF.

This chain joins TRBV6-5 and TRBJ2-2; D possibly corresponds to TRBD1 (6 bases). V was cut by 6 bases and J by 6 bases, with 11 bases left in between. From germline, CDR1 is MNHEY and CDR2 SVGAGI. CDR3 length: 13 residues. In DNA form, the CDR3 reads TGTGCCAGCAGCTACAGGGTTTCCGGGGAGCTGTTTTTT. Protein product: CASSYRVSGELFF.

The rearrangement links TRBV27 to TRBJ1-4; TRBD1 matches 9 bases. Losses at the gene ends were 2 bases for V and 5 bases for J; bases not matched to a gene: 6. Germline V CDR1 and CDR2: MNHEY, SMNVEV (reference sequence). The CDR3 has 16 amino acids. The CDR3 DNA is TGTGCCAGCAGTTTAGTGGGACAGGGTCCAAATGAAAAACTGTTTTTT. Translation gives CASSLVGQGPNEKLFF.